These 6 T cell receptor beta chains came from one sample sequenced in a study of Graves' ophthalmopathy and Graves' hyperthyroidism. CDR3 regions of TCR beta were amplified from RNA transcripts. First-round RT-PCR relied on HTBI primers, and a second-round multiplex PCR came next. TCRdb processed the multiplex PCR reads anew with MiXCR; each CDR3 protein has one entry. The sample yields more than 300,000 distinct CDR3 sequences, roughly 15% seen once. Sample: peripheral blood. These receptors were obtained from a woman under 30 with stable Graves' hyperthyroidism.

This clonotype appeared a few times. The gene calls are TRBV6-1 and TRBJ1-2; possible D gene TRBD1, 6 bases. The CDR3 is made up of 14 amino acids. The V gene's germline CDR1 is MNHNS and CDR2 SASEGT. V lost 6 bases, J lost 1 base, and 12 bases lay in between. The chain's CDR3 is CASRGQTINYGYTF. The CDR3 DNA reads TGTGCCAGCAGAGGACAGACGATTAACTATGGCTACACCTTC.

This clonotype was seen at least ten times. This chain joins TRBV20-1 and TRBJ1-1, with D perhaps matching TRBD1 (6 bases). V was pared by 4 bases and J by 0 bases, with 18 bases between. The CDR3 is made up of 16 amino acids. Germline lookup yields CDR1 DFQATT and CDR2 SNEGSKA (reference sequence). The CDR3 DNA is TGCAGTGCTACACCTAAGGGGGTGGGATTGAACACTGAAGCTTTCTTT. Encoded protein: CSATPKGVGLNTEAFF.

This clonotype was counted at least ten times. The chain joins TRBV7-3 to TRBJ1-2, with D possibly matching TRBD1 (6 bases). Germline CDR1 is SGHTA and CDR2 is FQGTGA. The CDR3 spans 13 residues. V dropped 5 bases and J dropped 6 bases, with 13 bases sitting between them. The CDR3 is CASSAARGHGYTF. CDR3 nucleotide sequence: TGTGCCAGCAGCGCCGCCAGGGGTCATGGCTACACCTTC.

A few counts support this clonotype. Here the CDR3 reads CASSPNRDSLNTEAFF. As DNA, the CDR3 is TGTGCCAGCAGCCCGAACCGGGACAGCCTGAACACTGAAGCTTTCTTT. The chain recombines TRBV7-3 with TRBJ1-1; 7 bases align to TRBD1. Germline trimming cut 5 bases from V and 0 bases from J; bases unmatched to any gene: 9. The germline gives CDR1 SGHTA, CDR2 FQGTGA. The CDR3 totals 16 residues.

There are a few counts of this clonotype. One junction end disagrees with the germline gene, perhaps due to a read error. The CDR3 loop is CASSGQGNYGFTF. The CDR3 nucleotides read TGTGCTAGCAGCGGACAGGGGAACTATGGCTTCACCTTC. The chain joins TRBV27 to TRBJ1-2; 9 nucleotides match TRBD1. Looked up from germline, CDR1 is MNHEY and CDR2 is SMNVEV (reference sequence). CDR3 length equals 13 residues.

This clonotype has ten or more counts. This sequence joins TRBV6-1 and TRBJ2-5; TRBD1 matches at 8 bases. CDR1 is MNHNS, CDR2 SASEGT, per germline. The CDR3 covers 15 residues. With V trimmed by 4 bases and J by 1 base, 5 bases remained unmatched. CDR3 loop: CASSGAGQGQETQYF. In nucleotides, the CDR3 is TGTGCCAGCAGTGGCGCCGGACAGGGCCAAGAGACCCAGTACTTC.